This T cell receptor (beta chain) stems from a study of blood T cell repertoires in COVID-19. At the level of the study: From the United States, Italy and Spain came samples of acute and convalescent COVID-19. Nucleic acid was either cDNA or gDNA, and it came from T cells, B-cell-depleted T cells, or PBMCs.

Per the original data handling: Estimated nucleated cell counts came from reference gene primer amplification. Some clones are missing from TCRdb's copy, which holds only in-frame ones; the method was immunoSEQ multiplex PCR. That table is the source of V, J and clone size, and D and trimming were worked out from the DNA. Of about 94,000 clones listed, roughly 80% were seen once; the top ten hold around a fifth. The CDR3 loop spans 15 amino acids. Germline lookup yields CDR1 MGHRA and CDR2 YSYEKL. V was pared by 4 bases and J by 1 base, with 6 bases of the junction left unmatched. The clonotype was recovered from a human donor in a cohort sampled during active COVID-19. The sequencing input was peripheral blood. The chain couples TRBV4-1 to TRBJ2-5; 7 nucleotides align to TRBD2. The DNA of the CDR3 is TGCGCCAGCAGCCCCTCCGGGACTACCCAAGAGACCCAGTACTTC. Translated, it gives CASSPSGTTQETQYF.